This T cell receptor beta chain was obtained from a study of immune evolution from preneoplasia to lung adenocarcinoma. Study-level background: HLA loss of heterozygosity: roughly 7.5% AIS, about 15% MIA, around 33% ADC, none AAH.

Unmatched junction bases numbered 8, after V lost 4 bases and J lost 2 bases. This CDR3 contains 15 residues. Points from the study as a whole: T cell clonality was higher in KRAS-mutant than EGFR-mutant or wild-type nodules. Normal lung had highest clonality; later lesions appeared denser, more diverse. Top clone share appeared to fall from AAH through AIS, MIA, adenocarcinoma.

Of note for this clone: Its cognate antigen is unknown.

Using immunoSEQ multiplex PCR, the repertoire was profiled, and TCRdb retains in-frame clones only, with some absent. The sample consists of 9,500 to 11,000 clones, 78% of them appearing once. This chain links TRBV6-7 with TRBJ2-7; 7 nucleotides align to TRBD2. TRBV6-7 is recorded as an ORF, its role being uncertain. The TCR sequence derives from a person between 65 and 79 years old with lung adenocarcinoma. The sample comprised FFPE minimally invasive lung adenocarcinoma tissue. The CDR3 region is CASSSLGGTPYEQYF. CDR3 coding DNA: TGTGCCAGCAGTTCTTTGGGGGGGACTCCCTACGAGCAGTACTTC.